Presented here are 30 T cell receptor beta chains from one specimen sequenced in a study of cytotoxic CD8 clonotypes in ibrutinib-treated CLL. TCRdb's copy holds only in-frame clones and misses some; the assay was immunoSEQ multiplex PCR. Among more than 55,000 clones, over 60% were seen once, and the ten largest hold roughly 45%. The sample in question was PBMCs, obtained after 12 months of ibrutinib treatment. The receptor set was obtained from a human donor with chronic lymphocytic leukemia.

The rearrangement joins TRBV5-1 to TRBJ2-5; TRBD1 might be the D (5 bases). CDR3 length: 15 amino acids. Germline V gives CDR1 SGHRS, CDR2 YFSETQ. V was clipped by 0 bases and J by 1 base, with 10 bases between them. The CDR3 spells CASSLEGRAQETQYF. For the CDR3, the DNA is TGCGCCAGCAGCTTGGAAGGCAGGGCCCAAGAGACCCAGTACTTC.

This rearrangement joins TRBV28 to TRBJ2-7; D tentatively reads TRBD1 or TRBD2 (5 bases each). The V and J ends lost 8 bases and 0 bases respectively, with 17 bases between them. The germline gives CDR1 MDHEN, CDR2 SYDVKM. The CDR3 sequence is 15 residues long. CDR3 nucleotide sequence: TGTGCCAGCGTGTCCGGGACGCGACACTCCTACGAGCAGTACTTC. Its protein product is CASVSGTRHSYEQYF. Looking up the rest from reference TRBV28 and TRBJ2-7 gives the full variable domain: DVKVTQSSRYLVKRTGEKVFLECVQDMDHENMFWYRQDPGLGLRLIYFSYDVKMKEKGDIPEGYSVSREKKERFSLILESASTNQTSMYLCASVSGTRHSYEQYFGPGTRLTVT.

This chain connects TRBV30 to TRBJ2-1; no clear D. Between the trimmed V and J ends, which lost 0 bases and 7 bases, there was a span of 10 bases. This CDR3 is built from 13 residues. Looked up from germline, CDR1 is GTSNPN and CDR2 is SVGIG (reference sequence). CDR3 sequence: CAWSVGLRNEQFF. In nucleotides, the CDR3 is TGTGCCTGGAGTGTAGGCTTGCGGAATGAGCAGTTCTTC.

This clone has only a few counts. The V and J genes are TRBV27 and TRBJ2-1; 10 bases agree with TRBD2. The germline gives CDR1 MNHEY, CDR2 SMNVEV (reference sequence). V trimming: 5 bases; J trimming: 8 bases; junction bases outside the gene matches: 15. The CDR3 length is 17 residues. CDR3 coding DNA: TGTGCCAGCAGTCCCCTGATCCTAGCGGGAGCAATCGATGAGCAGTTCTTC. Its protein product is CASSPLILAGAIDEQFF.

The genes are TRBV30 and TRBJ1-2; no clear D gene. V was shortened by 0 bases and J by 8 bases, with 13 bases between the two germline ends. Germline V gene sequence: CDR1 GTSNPN, CDR2 SVGIG (reference sequence). The CDR3 sequence is 13 residues long. Written as DNA, the CDR3 is TGTGCCTGGAGTGTACCCTTCGAGAGGGGCTACACCTTC. It specifies CAWSVPFERGYTF.

The chain links TRBV28 to TRBJ2-7; TRBD1 aligns across 10 bases. Germline CDR1 is MDHEN and CDR2 is SYDVKM. The ends lost 5 bases at V and 3 bases at J; junction bases unmatched: 7. The length of the CDR3 is 15 residues. The CDR3 DNA reads as TGTGCCAGCAGTACCCGGGACAGGGGTTACTACGAGCAGTACTTC. Translation gives CASSTRDRGYYEQYF.

This sequence joins TRBV11-1 and TRBJ1-2; D remains ambiguous. Trimming stripped 3 bases from V and 8 bases from J, with 13 bases between. Per germline, CDR1 SGHAT and CDR2 FQDESV (reference sequence). This CDR3 region has 13 residues. Here the CDR3 reads CASSFPRPRGYTF. The DNA of the CDR3 is TGTGCCAGCAGCTTCCCCAGGCCTAGGGGCTACACCTTC. The full variable domain, in which reference TRBV11-1 and TRBJ1-2 provide the parts outside the CDR3, is EAEVAQSPRYKITEKSQAVAFWCDPISGHATLYWYRQILGQGPELLVQFQDESVVDDSQLPKDRFSAERLKGVDSTLKIQPAELGDSAMYLCASSFPRPRGYTFGSGTRLTVV.

The chain is built from TRBV6-1 and TRBJ2-6; TRBD2 agrees at 8 bases. CDR3 length: 17 residues. Germline CDR1 is MNHNS and CDR2 is SASEGT. J lost 3 bases, V lost 4 bases, and 8 bases had no gene match. CDR3 nucleotide sequence: TGTGCCAGCAGTGCGGGACTAGGAGTTGGTGGGGCCAACGTCCTGACTTTC. Translated: CASSAGLGVGGANVLTF.

The chain recombines TRBV5-6 with TRBJ2-1; 9 bases fit TRBD2. This CDR3 contains 15 residues. Germline values: CDR1 SGHDT, CDR2 YYEEEE. Germline trimming cut 4 bases from V and 6 bases from J; bases unmatched to any gene: 8. CDR3 coding DNA: TGTGCCAGCAGCCCTAGCGGGGCCCCCCTCAATGAGCAGTTCTTC. It codes for CASSPSGAPLNEQFF.

The rearrangement links TRBV7-9 to TRBJ2-7; D is ambiguous. The CDR3 extends over 16 amino acids. V lost 5 bases to trimming and J lost 2 bases, with 19 bases between them. Germline CDR1 SEHNR, CDR2 FQNEAQ (reference sequence). The CDR3 DNA reads as TGTGCCAGCAGCCCCCTCCCTTATGAGCCGACCTACGAGCAGTACTTC. As protein: CASSPLPYEPTYEQYF.

The V call is TRBV7-2, the J call TRBJ2-7; 13 positions agree with TRBD2. V trimming: 2 bases; J trimming: 3 bases; junction bases outside the gene matches: 4. Germline loops: CDR1 SGHTA, CDR2 FQGNSA. This CDR3 is built from 16 residues. CDR3: CASSLRTSGSFYEQYF. CDR3 DNA: TGTGCCAGCAGCTTACGGACTAGCGGGAGTTTCTACGAGCAGTACTTC.

The chain couples TRBV13 to TRBJ2-3, with D maybe TRBD2 (6 bases). V was pared by 6 bases and J by 2 bases, with 12 bases between. Germline V lookup: CDR1 PRHDT, CDR2 FYEKMQ (reference sequence). The CDR3 spans 14 residues. CDR3 DNA: TGTGCCAGCAGTCGCAGGGACTTCACAGATACGCAGTATTTT. Protein sequence: CASSRRDFTDTQYF. Based on the CDR3 plus reference TRBV13 and TRBJ2-3, the full variable domain is AAGVIQSPRHLIKEKRETATLKCYPIPRHDTVYWYQQGPGQDPQFLISFYEKMQSDKGSIPDRFSAQQFSDYHSELNMSSLELGDSALYFCASSRRDFTDTQYFGPGTRLTVL.

The V gene is TRBV5-1, the J gene TRBJ2-3; 7 bases align to TRBD1. The CDR3 extends over 15 amino acids. Losses at the gene ends were 5 bases for V and 1 base for J; bases not matched to a gene: 7. Germline V gene data show CDR1 as SGHRS and CDR2 as YFSETQ. The CDR3 DNA reads as TGCGCCAGCAGTAGGGGGCTCCCCGGCACAGATACGCAGTATTTT. Translation: CASSRGLPGTDTQYF.

The CDR3 nucleotides are TGCGCCAGCAGCCTGGGACAGGGCAACGAGCAGTACTTC. It yields the protein CASSLGQGNEQYF. This chain links TRBV4-3 with TRBJ2-7; 9 bases agree with TRBD1. CDR1 and CDR2 from the germline V gene are LGHNA and YSLEER. This CDR3 has 13 residues. J gave up 5 bases and V 4 bases, and 3 bases lay outside the gene matches.

The chain carries TRBV7-3 and TRBJ2-7; 10 nucleotides match TRBD1. J gave up 4 bases and V 2 bases, and 8 bases lay outside the gene matches. This CDR3 has 16 amino acids. In germline, CDR1 is SGHTA, CDR2 FQGTGA. The CDR3 nucleotides are TGTGCCAGCAGCTTATTCCCGGGACAGGGGATGTACGAGCAGTACTTC. Amino acids: CASSLFPGQGMYEQYF.

The chain links TRBV7-2 to TRBJ2-7; 9 positions match TRBD2. Unmatched junction bases numbered 10, after V lost 6 bases and J lost 4 bases. The germline gives CDR1 SGHTA, CDR2 FQGNSA. This CDR3 is 15 amino acids long. This CDR3 is CASSYSGLARYEQYF. The CDR3 nucleotides are TGTGCCAGCAGTTACTCCGGACTAGCGAGATACGAGCAGTACTTC.

This clone appeared a single time. This chain links TRBV28 with TRBJ2-1, with unresolved D. Germline CDR1 is MDHEN and CDR2 is SYDVKM. This CDR3 comprises 13 residues. V lost 3 bases to trimming and J lost 6 bases, with 9 bases between them. In DNA form, the CDR3 reads TGTGCCAGCAGTTTTCTCGGTTCCAATGAGCAGTTCTTC. It specifies CASSFLGSNEQFF.

J is TRBJ1-4 and V is TRBV5-1; TRBD1 matches at 8 bases. CDR1 is SGHRS and CDR2 is YFSETQ in the germline V gene. The ends lost 6 bases at V and 8 bases at J; junction bases unmatched: 3. The CDR3 runs 12 residues. As DNA, the CDR3 is TGCGCCAGCAAGACAGGGGACGAAAAACTGTTTTTT. This sequence encodes CASKTGDEKLFF. The full variable domain, in which reference TRBV5-1 and TRBJ1-4 provide the parts outside the CDR3, is KAGVTQTPRYLIKTRGQQVTLSCSPISGHRSVSWYQQTPGQGLQFLFEYFSETQRNKGNFPGRFSGRQFSNSRSEMNVSTLELGDSALYLCASKTGDEKLFFGSGTQLSVL.

The V call is TRBV5-1, the J call TRBJ2-2, with TRBD2 as a possible D gene (6 bases). Looked up from germline, CDR1 is SGHRS and CDR2 is YFSETQ. Trimming pared 3 bases from V and 5 bases from J, leaving 11 bases between. This CDR3 is 14 amino acids long. This chain's CDR3 is CASSSAGWTGELFF. The DNA of the CDR3 is TGCGCCAGCAGCTCCGCGGGATGGACCGGGGAGCTGTTTTTT.

This clone was seen a handful of times. This chain uses TRBV7-2 with TRBJ1-2; D not certain. With 1 base removed from V and 3 bases from J, the gap between germline ends came to 9 bases. CDR3 length equals 14 residues. The germline V gene encodes CDR1 SGHTA and CDR2 FQGNSA. The DNA for the CDR3 is TGTGCCAGCAGCTTAGACGTGGGGTACTATGGCTACACCTTC. This sequence encodes CASSLDVGYYGYTF.

The CDR3 protein is CASSLAGASTDTQYF. In DNA, the CDR3 is TGTGCCAGCAGCTTAGCCGGGGCTAGCACAGATACGCAGTATTTT. This rearrangement joins TRBV7-6 to TRBJ2-3; the D gene could be TRBD1 or TRBD2 (5 bases each). Germline values: CDR1 SGHVS, CDR2 FNYEAQ. The V and J ends lost 0 bases and 0 bases respectively, with 7 bases between them. The CDR3 covers 15 residues.

This chain connects TRBV6-1 to TRBJ1-4, with D unclear. Per the germline V gene, CDR1 is MNHNS and CDR2 is SASEGT. Trimming removed 7 bases at V and 6 bases at J, with 6 bases between. CDR3 length: 11 residues. The CDR3 protein is CASNWDEKLFF. Written as DNA, the CDR3 is TGTGCCAGCAATTGGGATGAAAAACTGTTTTTT.

V usage is TRBV9 and J usage is TRBJ2-5; D unresolved. Trimming cost V 0 bases and J 5 bases, with 11 bases left between them. CDR3 length equals 14 residues. In germline, CDR1 is SGDLS, CDR2 YYNGEE. CDR3 residues: CASSVDQRGETQYF. The DNA for the CDR3 is TGTGCCAGCAGCGTAGACCAGCGTGGGGAGACCCAGTACTTC.

This clone showed up just a few times. This chain uses TRBV29-1 with TRBJ1-1; a possible D gene is TRBD1 (5 bases). Trimming stripped 6 bases from V and 2 bases from J, with 10 bases between. CDR1 is SQVTM and CDR2 is ANQGSEA in the germline V gene. The CDR3 is 12 residues long. The CDR3 loop is CSVGDRNTEAFF. The CDR3 nucleotides read TGCAGCGTGGGGGACCGTAACACTGAAGCTTTCTTT.

The chain recombines TRBV5-6 with TRBJ2-1; D could derive from TRBD1 or TRBD2 (5 bases each). There are 14 residues in the CDR3. Trimming removed 5 bases at V and 8 bases at J, with 17 bases between. The V gene's germline CDR1 is SGHDT and CDR2 YYEEEE. The CDR3, as DNA: TGTGCCAGCAGACATGACTCCTCGGGGCATGAGCAGTTCTTC. This gives the protein CASRHDSSGHEQFF.

V and J are TRBV29-1 and TRBJ2-7; D perhaps matches TRBD1 (5 bases). The CDR3 runs to 15 residues. The germline V gene has CDR1 SQVTM and CDR2 ANQGSEA. Trimming shortened V by 3 bases and J by 0 bases, and 15 bases separated the two germline ends. The CDR3 here is CSVDWARDASYEQYF. The CDR3, as DNA: TGCAGCGTTGATTGGGCCAGGGATGCCTCCTACGAGCAGTACTTC.

The chain links TRBV11-2 to TRBJ2-3; D unclear. V lost 7 bases, J lost 1 base, and 9 bases lay in between. The CDR3 consists of 13 residues. The germline CDR1 and CDR2 sequences are SGHAT and FQNNGV. CDR3 bases: TGTGCCAGCATATTGTCAGGCACAGATACGCAGTATTTT. It yields the protein CASILSGTDTQYF.

The V and J genes are TRBV9 and TRBJ2-1; maybe TRBD2 (5 bases). Trimming stripped 0 bases from V and 8 bases from J, with 9 bases between. Germline assignment: CDR1 SGDLS and CDR2 YYNGEE. The CDR3 spans 13 residues. The DNA of the CDR3 is TGTGCCAGCAGCGTAGCAGCGGAGGATGAGCAGTTCTTC. This translates into CASSVAAEDEQFF.

This clone was detected a few times. V usage is TRBV7-3 and J usage is TRBJ2-1, with TRBD2 identical over 12 bases. V shed 5 bases and J 3 bases; nucleotides not matched to a gene: 5. CDR3 length equals 16 residues. Germline V gene lookup returns CDR1 SGHTA and CDR2 FQGTGA. The CDR3: CASSPGTSGLYNEQFF. CDR3 DNA sequence: TGTGCCAGCAGCCCCGGGACTAGCGGGCTCTACAATGAGCAGTTCTTC.

This clone was detected only once. V is TRBV7-9 and J is TRBJ2-1, with D uncertain. The V end lost 1 base, the J end lost 5 bases, and 9 bases lay between the germline ends. Germline CDR1 is SEHNR and CDR2 is FQNEAQ (reference sequence). The CDR3 extends over 14 amino acids. The CDR3 DNA sequence: TGTGCCAGCAGCTTAGTAGCCTATCACAATGAGCAGTTCTTC. Amino acid sequence: CASSLVAYHNEQFF.